This section outlines one T cell receptor beta chain sequence together with its context. This record belongs to a study of T cells of healthy individuals. TCRdb re-derived calls from the 5' RACE reads in MiXCR, one entry per CDR3 protein. Among fewer than 75,000 distinct CDR3 sequences, roughly 16% were seen once, and the ten largest hold around 4.5%. CDR1 and CDR2 (germline): MNHEY, SVGAGI. Trimming pared 6 bases from V and 6 bases from J, leaving 20 bases between. This CDR3 contains 15 residues. The chain uses TRBV6-5 and TRBJ1-1; D is perhaps TRBD1 (6 bases). The sequence was obtained from a human donor in good health. This CDR3 is CASRPRTGSQAEAFF. The DNA of the CDR3 is TGTGCCAGCAGGCCCCGCACAGGGTCACAGGCTGAAGCTTTCTTT.